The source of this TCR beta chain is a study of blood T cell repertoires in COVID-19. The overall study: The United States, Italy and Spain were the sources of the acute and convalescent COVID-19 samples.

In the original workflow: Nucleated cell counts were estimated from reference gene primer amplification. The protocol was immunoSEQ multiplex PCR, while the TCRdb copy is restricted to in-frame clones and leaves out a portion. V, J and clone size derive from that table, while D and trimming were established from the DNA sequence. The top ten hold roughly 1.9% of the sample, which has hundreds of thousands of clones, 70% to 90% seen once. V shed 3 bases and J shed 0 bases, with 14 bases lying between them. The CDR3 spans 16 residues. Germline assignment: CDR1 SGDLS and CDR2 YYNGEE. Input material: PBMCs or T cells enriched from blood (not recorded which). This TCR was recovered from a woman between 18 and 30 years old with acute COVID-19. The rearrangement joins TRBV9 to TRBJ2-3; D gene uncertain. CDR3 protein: CASSARHLKSTDTQYF. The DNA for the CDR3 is TGTGCCAGCAGCGCGAGACACCTGAAGAGCACAGATACGCAGTATTTT.